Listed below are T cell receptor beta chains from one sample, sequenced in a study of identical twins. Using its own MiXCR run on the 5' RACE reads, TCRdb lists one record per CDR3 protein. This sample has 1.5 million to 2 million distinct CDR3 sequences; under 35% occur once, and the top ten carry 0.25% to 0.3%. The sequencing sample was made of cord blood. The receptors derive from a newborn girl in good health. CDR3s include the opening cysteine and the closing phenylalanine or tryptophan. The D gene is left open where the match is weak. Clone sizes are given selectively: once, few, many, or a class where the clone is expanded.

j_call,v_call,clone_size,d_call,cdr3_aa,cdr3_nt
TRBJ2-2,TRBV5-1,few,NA,CASRLTGTNTGELFF,TGCGCCAGCAGGCTAACAGGGACGAACACCGGGGAGCTGTTTTTT
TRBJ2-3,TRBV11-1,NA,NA,CASSPWTFSSTDTQYF,TGTGCCAGCAGCCCGTGGACATTCAGCAGCACAGATACGCAGTATTTT
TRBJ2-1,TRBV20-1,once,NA,CSASGNGQFF,TGCAGTGCTAGTGGGAATGGGCAGTTCTTC
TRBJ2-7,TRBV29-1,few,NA,CSVAHGDEQYF,TGCAGCGTTGCCCATGGGGACGAGCAGTACTTC
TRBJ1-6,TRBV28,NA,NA,CASRPANSPLHF,TGTGCCAGCAGACCCGCGAATTCACCCCTCCACTTT
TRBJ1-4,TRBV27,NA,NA,CASSLSAGQATNEKLFF,TGTGCCAGCAGTTTATCGGCGGGACAAGCAACTAATGAAAAACTGTTTTTT
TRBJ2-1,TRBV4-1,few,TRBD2,CASSQAGLADYNEQFF,TGCGCCAGCAGCCAAGCCGGACTAGCGGACTACAATGAGCAGTTCTTC
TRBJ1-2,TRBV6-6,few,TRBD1,CASSYASSGQAFYGYTF,TGTGCCAGCAGTTACGCTTCCTCGGGACAGGCTTTCTATGGCTACACCTTC
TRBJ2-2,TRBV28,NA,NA,CASSGAGIGKTGELFF,TGTGCCAGCAGCGGGGCAGGGATCGGGAAGACCGGGGAGCTGTTTTTT
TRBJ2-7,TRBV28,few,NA,CASSPQDTYEQYF,TGTGCCAGCAGCCCCCAGGACACCTACGAGCAGTACTTC
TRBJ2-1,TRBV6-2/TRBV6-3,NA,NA,CASSYRGTINEQFF,TGTGCCAGCAGTTACCGCGGGACGATCAATGAGCAGTTCTTC
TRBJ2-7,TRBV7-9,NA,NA,CASSSSGSLTYEQYF,TGTGCCAGCAGCTCCTCGGGGTCCCTCACCTACGAGCAGTACTTC
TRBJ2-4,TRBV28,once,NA,CASREKTGPQYF,TGTGCCAGCAGGGAAAAGACAGGACCTCAGTACTTC
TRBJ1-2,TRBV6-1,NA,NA,CASSEVGPLGGYTF,TGTGCCAGCAGTGAAGTAGGGCCCCTAGGTGGCTACACCTTC
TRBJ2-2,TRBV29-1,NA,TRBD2,CSAYGTSLPGELFF,TGCAGCGCCTATGGGACTAGCTTGCCCGGGGAGCTGTTTTTT
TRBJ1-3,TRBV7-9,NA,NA,CASSSYPGGTGNTIYF,TGTGCCAGCAGCTCTTATCCCGGGGGGACTGGAAACACCATATATTTT
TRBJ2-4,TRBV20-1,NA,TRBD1,CSASTGGRDIQYF,TGCAGTGCCTCAACAGGGGGAAGGGACATTCAGTACTTC
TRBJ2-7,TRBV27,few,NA,CASSLTILAYEQYF,TGTGCCAGCAGTTTAACTATTTTAGCCTACGAGCAGTACTTC
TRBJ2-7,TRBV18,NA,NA,CASSKGRAYNEQYF,TGTGCCAGCTCAAAGGGCAGGGCCTACAATGAGCAGTACTTC
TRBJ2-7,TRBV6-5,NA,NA,CASSRTDSPYNEQYF,TGTGCCAGCAGTCGGACTGACAGCCCCTACAATGAGCAGTACTTC
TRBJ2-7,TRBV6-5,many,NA,CASSGDGSYEQYF,TGTGCCAGCAGCGGGGACGGGTCCTACGAGCAGTACTTC
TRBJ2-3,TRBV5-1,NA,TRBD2,CASSSGVSGDFTDTQYF,TGCGCCAGCAGCTCTGGTGTTAGCGGGGATTTCACAGATACGCAGTATTTT
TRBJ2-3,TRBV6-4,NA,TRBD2,CASSDPSLADTQYF,TGTGCCAGCAGTGACCCTTCACTAGCGGATACGCAGTATTTT
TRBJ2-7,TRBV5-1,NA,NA,CASSLARGGYEQYF,TGCGCCAGCAGCTTGGCCAGGGGGGGCTACGAGCAGTACTTC
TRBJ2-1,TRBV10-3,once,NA,CAVSEYVQGLNNEQFF,TGTGCCGTCAGTGAGTATGTGCAGGGTCTCAACAATGAGCAGTTCTTC
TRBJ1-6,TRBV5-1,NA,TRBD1,CASSLVGDRGSPLHF,TGCGCCAGCAGCTTGGTGGGGGACAGGGGTTCACCCCTCCACTTT
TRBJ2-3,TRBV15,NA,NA,CATSREIRGSLVDTQYF,TGTGCCACCAGCAGAGAGATACGTGGGTCGTTAGTGGATACGCAGTATTTT
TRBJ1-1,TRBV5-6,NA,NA,CASSLVPRVVNTEAFF,TGTGCCAGCAGCTTGGTTCCCAGGGTGGTAAACACTGAAGCTTTCTTT
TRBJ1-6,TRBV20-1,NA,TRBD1,CSAHRGISSPLHF,TGCAGTGCTCACAGGGGCATTAGCTCACCCCTCCACTTT
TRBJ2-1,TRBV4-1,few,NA,CASSQLSSAPNEQFF,TGCGCCAGCAGCCAATTATCATCGGCACCCAATGAGCAGTTCTTC
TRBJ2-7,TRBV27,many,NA,CASSFGASSYEQYF,TGTGCCAGCAGTTTCGGGGCCAGCTCCTACGAGCAGTACTTC
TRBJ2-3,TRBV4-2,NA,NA,CASSQLLAGPTDTQYF,TGTGCCAGCAGCCAACTGTTGGCGGGGCCCACAGATACGCAGTATTTT
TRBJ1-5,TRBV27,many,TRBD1,CASSPDRANQPQHF,TGTGCCAGCAGTCCGGACAGGGCCAATCAGCCCCAGCATTTT
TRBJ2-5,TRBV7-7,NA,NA,CASSLTRGRGETQYF,TGTGCCAGCAGCTTAACTCGGGGTAGAGGGGAGACCCAGTACTTC
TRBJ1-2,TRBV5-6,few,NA,CASSSNLNGYTF,TGTGCCAGCAGCTCTAACTTGAATGGCTACACCTTC
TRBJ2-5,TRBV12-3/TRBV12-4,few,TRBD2,CAVKTGGGTQYF,TGTGCCGTTAAGACTGGCGGGGGGACCCAGTACTTC
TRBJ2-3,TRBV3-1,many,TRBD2,CASSHYASGGGYTQYF,TGTGCCAGCAGCCACTACGCTAGCGGGGGAGGATATACGCAGTATTTT
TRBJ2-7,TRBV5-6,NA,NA,CASSPPDSALLYEQYF,TGTGCCAGCAGCCCCCCCGATAGCGCCCTCCTCTACGAGCAGTACTTC
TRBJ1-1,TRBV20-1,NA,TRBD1,CSARGTALMNTEAFF,TGCAGTGCTAGGGGGACAGCCCTTATGAACACTGAAGCTTTCTTT
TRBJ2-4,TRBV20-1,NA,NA,CSATPAAIAKNIQYF,TGCAGTGCTACCCCAGCCGCTATAGCCAAAAACATTCAGTACTTC
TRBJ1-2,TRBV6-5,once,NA,CASSYSKTTTNYGYTF,TGTGCCAGCAGTTACTCCAAGACAACTACTAACTATGGCTACACCTTC
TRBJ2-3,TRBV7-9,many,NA,CASVLVFDTQYF,TGTGCCAGCGTACTAGTGTTCGATACGCAGTATTTT
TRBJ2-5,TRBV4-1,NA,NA,CASSQVRGAEAYNEQYF,TGCGCCAGCAGCCAAGTTAGGGGGGCCGAGGCTTACAATGAGCAGTACTTC
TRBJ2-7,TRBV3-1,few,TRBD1,CASSRQGALYYEQYF,TGTGCCAGCAGCCGACAGGGTGCTCTCTACTACGAGCAGTACTTC
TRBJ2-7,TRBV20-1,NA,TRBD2,CSAKTSGKSYNEQYF,TGCAGTGCTAAGACTAGCGGGAAATCCTACAATGAGCAGTACTTC
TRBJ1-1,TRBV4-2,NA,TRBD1,CASSQDSRDSNLNTEAFF,TGTGCCAGCAGCCAAGATTCCCGGGACAGTAACTTGAACACTGAAGCTTTCTTT
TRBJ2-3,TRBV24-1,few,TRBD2,CATSDSRNLAGEVGTQYF,TGTGCCACCAGTGATTCCCGAAATCTAGCGGGAGAAGTTGGTACGCAGTATTTT
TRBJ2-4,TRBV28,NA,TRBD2,CASSIAGTSLNEQYF,TGTGCCAGCAGTATAGCTGGGACTAGCTTGAATGAGCAGTACTTC
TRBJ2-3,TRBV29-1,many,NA,CSVVMRVSTDTQYF,TGCAGCGTTGTAATGAGGGTATCCACAGATACGCAGTATTTT